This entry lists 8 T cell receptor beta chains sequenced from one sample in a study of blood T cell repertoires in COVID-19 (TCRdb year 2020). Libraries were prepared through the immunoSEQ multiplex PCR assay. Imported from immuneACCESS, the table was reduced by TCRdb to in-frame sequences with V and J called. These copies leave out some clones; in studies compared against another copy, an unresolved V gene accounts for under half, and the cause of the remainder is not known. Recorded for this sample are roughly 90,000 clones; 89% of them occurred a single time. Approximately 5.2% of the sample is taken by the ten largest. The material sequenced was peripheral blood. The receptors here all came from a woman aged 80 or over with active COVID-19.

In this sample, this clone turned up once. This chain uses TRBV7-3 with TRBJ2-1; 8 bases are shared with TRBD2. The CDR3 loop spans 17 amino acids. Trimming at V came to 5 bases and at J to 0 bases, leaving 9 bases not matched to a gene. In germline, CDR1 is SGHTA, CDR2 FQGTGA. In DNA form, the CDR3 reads TGTGCCAGCAGCCCTCTAGCGGGCGTGAGCTCCTACAATGAGCAGTTCTTC. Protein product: CASSPLAGVSSYNEQFF.

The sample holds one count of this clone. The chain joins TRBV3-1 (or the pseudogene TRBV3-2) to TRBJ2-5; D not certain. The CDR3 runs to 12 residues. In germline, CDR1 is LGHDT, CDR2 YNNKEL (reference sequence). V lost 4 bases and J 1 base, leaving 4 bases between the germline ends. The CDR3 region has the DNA TGTGCCAGCAGCCTATTCCAAGAGACCCAGTACTTC. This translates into CASSLFQETQYF.

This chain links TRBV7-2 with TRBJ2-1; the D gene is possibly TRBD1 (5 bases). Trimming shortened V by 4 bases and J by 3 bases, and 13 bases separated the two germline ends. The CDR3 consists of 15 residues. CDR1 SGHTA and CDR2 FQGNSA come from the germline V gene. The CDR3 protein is CASSSRGAGYNEQFF. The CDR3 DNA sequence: TGTGCCAGCAGCTCTCGTGGGGCCGGCTACAATGAGCAGTTCTTC.

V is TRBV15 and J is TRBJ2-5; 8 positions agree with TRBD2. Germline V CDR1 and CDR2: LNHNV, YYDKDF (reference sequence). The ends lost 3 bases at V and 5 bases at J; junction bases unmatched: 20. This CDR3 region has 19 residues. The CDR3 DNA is TGTGCCACCAGCAGGTGGGGGAGCAGGGGAGCGGGAGTTGGCGAGACCCAGTACTTC. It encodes CATSRWGSRGAGVGETQYF.

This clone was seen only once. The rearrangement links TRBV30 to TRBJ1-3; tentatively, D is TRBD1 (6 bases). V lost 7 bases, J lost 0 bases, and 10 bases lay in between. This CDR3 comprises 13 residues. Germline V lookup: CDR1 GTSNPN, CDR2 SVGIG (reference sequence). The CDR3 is CAFDRSSGNTIYF. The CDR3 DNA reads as TGTGCCTTTGACAGGAGCTCTGGAAACACCATATATTTT.

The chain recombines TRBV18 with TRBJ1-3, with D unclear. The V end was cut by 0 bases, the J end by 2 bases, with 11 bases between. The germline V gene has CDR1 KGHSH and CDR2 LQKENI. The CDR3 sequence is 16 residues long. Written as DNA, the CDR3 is TGTGCCAGCTCACCACCGCGGGGAGCCCCTGGAAACACCATATATTTT. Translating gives CASSPPRGAPGNTIYF.

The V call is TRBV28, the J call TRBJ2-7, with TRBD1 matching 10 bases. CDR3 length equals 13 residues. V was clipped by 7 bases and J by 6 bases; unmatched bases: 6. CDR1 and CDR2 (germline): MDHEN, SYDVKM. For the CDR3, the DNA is TGTGCCAGCACCCCCGGGGACAGGGGCGAGCAGTACTTC. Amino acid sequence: CASTPGDRGEQYF.

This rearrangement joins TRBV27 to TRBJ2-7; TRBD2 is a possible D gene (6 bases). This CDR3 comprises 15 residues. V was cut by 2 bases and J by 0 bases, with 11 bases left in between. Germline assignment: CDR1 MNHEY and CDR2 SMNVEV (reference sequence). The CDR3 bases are TGTGCCAGCAGTTTACTGGGACTCTCCTCCTACGAGCAGTACTTC. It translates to CASSLLGLSSYEQYF.